The rows below give T cell receptor beta chains drawn from one sample of a study of CD8 T cells in Susac syndrome. Using its own MiXCR run on the immunoSEQ multiplex PCR reads, TCRdb lists one record per CDR3 protein. This repertoire shows over 130,000 distinct CDR3 sequences, around 95% found once; its top ten account for more than 0.11%. The sequencing input was CD4+ T cells from PBMCs. The source is a human donor with Susac syndrome. The CDR3 runs from the conserved cysteine through the conserved F or W. Fields, in order: D gene, J gene, V gene, clone size, CDR3 DNA, CDR3 protein. D genes are given only for firm matches. Clone size is shown for a subset of rows, as once, few, many or a class of expanded clone.

d_call: TRBD1
j_call: TRBJ1-2
v_call: TRBV7-6
clone_size: .
cdr3_nt: TGTGCCAGCAGCTTATGGGCTACAGGGGGATCTGGCTACACCTTC
cdr3_aa: CASSLWATGGSGYTF

d_call: TRBD1
j_call: TRBJ2-7
v_call: TRBV7-2
clone_size: .
cdr3_nt: TGTGCCAGCAGCTGGGGGACAGGGCGGGAGCAGTACTTC
cdr3_aa: CASSWGTGREQYF

d_call: TRBD1
j_call: TRBJ2-5
v_call: TRBV18
clone_size: .
cdr3_nt: TGTGCCAGCTCGACCCCAGGCAGGGGGCATGAGACCCAGTACTTC
cdr3_aa: CASSTPGRGHETQYF

d_call: TRBD1
j_call: TRBJ2-7
v_call: TRBV4-2
clone_size: .
cdr3_nt: TGTGCCAGCAGCCAAGAGGGGGACAGCTCCTACGAGCAGTACTTC
cdr3_aa: CASSQEGDSSYEQYF

d_call: TRBD1
j_call: TRBJ2-1
v_call: TRBV20-1
clone_size: .
cdr3_nt: TGCAGTGCTGATACAGGGGACGAGCAGTTCTTC
cdr3_aa: CSADTGDEQFF

d_call: TRBD2
j_call: TRBJ2-2
v_call: TRBV29-1
clone_size: .
cdr3_nt: TGCAGCGTTCCGGCGGGGGGGCCGCACACCGGGGAGCTGTTTTTT
cdr3_aa: CSVPAGGPHTGELFF

d_call: TRBD1
j_call: TRBJ2-4
v_call: TRBV7-3
clone_size: .
cdr3_nt: TGTGCCAGCAGCCCAAACGGACAGGTCGGCAAAAACATTCAGTACTTC
cdr3_aa: CASSPNGQVGKNIQYF

d_call: .
j_call: TRBJ2-3
v_call: TRBV9
clone_size: .
cdr3_nt: TGTGCCAGCTCCCGAAGACGGGTGGATACGCAGTATTTT
cdr3_aa: CASSRRRVDTQYF

d_call: .
j_call: TRBJ1-4
v_call: TRBV29-1
clone_size: once
cdr3_nt: TGCAGCGGGCGGCGGACAACTAATGAAAAACTGTTTTTT
cdr3_aa: CSGRRTTNEKLFF

d_call: .
j_call: TRBJ1-2
v_call: TRBV9
clone_size: .
cdr3_nt: TGTGCCAGCAGCGACCTGGTAGGGGTTGGCTACACCTTC
cdr3_aa: CASSDLVGVGYTF

d_call: .
j_call: TRBJ2-2
v_call: TRBV18
clone_size: once
cdr3_nt: TGTGCCAGCTCGCCGTCCGCGAACACCGGGGAGCTGTTTTTT
cdr3_aa: CASSPSANTGELFF

d_call: TRBD1
j_call: TRBJ2-2
v_call: TRBV12-3/TRBV12-4
clone_size: few
cdr3_nt: TGTGCCAGCAGTTTTCGGACAGGGGGCACCGGGGAGCTGTTTTTT
cdr3_aa: CASSFRTGGTGELFF

d_call: .
j_call: TRBJ1-1
v_call: TRBV29-1
clone_size: .
cdr3_nt: TGCAGCGTGAGGACAGATATGATCACTGAAGCTTTCTTT
cdr3_aa: CSVRTDMITEAFF

d_call: .
j_call: TRBJ1-1
v_call: TRBV20-1
clone_size: .
cdr3_nt: TGCAGTGCTAGGATAGGGAATATGGACACTGAAGCTTTCTTT
cdr3_aa: CSARIGNMDTEAFF

d_call: .
j_call: TRBJ2-3
v_call: TRBV27
clone_size: once
cdr3_nt: TGTGCCAGCAGTTTGGAACTCAGCACAGATACGCAGTATTTT
cdr3_aa: CASSLELSTDTQYF

d_call: TRBD2
j_call: TRBJ2-7
v_call: TRBV20-1
clone_size: once
cdr3_nt: TGCAGTGCGCTGGTCGCGCTAGCGGGGACCTACGAGCAGTACTTC
cdr3_aa: CSALVALAGTYEQYF

d_call: .
j_call: TRBJ2-7
v_call: TRBV20-1
clone_size: .
cdr3_nt: TGCAGTGCTGATAGGGACGGACCCTACGAGCAGTACTTC
cdr3_aa: CSADRDGPYEQYF

d_call: .
j_call: TRBJ1-1
v_call: TRBV29-1
clone_size: once
cdr3_nt: TGCAGCGTATGGACGAGGGCTAACACTGAAGCTTTCTTT
cdr3_aa: CSVWTRANTEAFF

d_call: .
j_call: TRBJ1-2
v_call: TRBV7-9
clone_size: .
cdr3_nt: TGTGCCAGCAGCTTGTATGGGGGGTCCTATGGCTACACCTTC
cdr3_aa: CASSLYGGSYGYTF

d_call: .
j_call: TRBJ2-7
v_call: TRBV12-3/TRBV12-4
clone_size: .
cdr3_nt: TGTGCCAGCAGTTTAGTCAGCTCCTACGAGCAGTACTTC
cdr3_aa: CASSLVSSYEQYF

d_call: .
j_call: TRBJ1-2
v_call: TRBV20-1
clone_size: .
cdr3_nt: TGCAGTGCCATGGGTCGTCGAGGGAACTATGGCTACACCTTC
cdr3_aa: CSAMGRRGNYGYTF

d_call: .
j_call: TRBJ1-5
v_call: TRBV30
clone_size: once
cdr3_nt: TGTGCCTGGAGTGGGGACTCTTGGGGCAATCAGCCCCAGCATTTT
cdr3_aa: CAWSGDSWGNQPQHF

d_call: .
j_call: TRBJ2-1
v_call: TRBV9
clone_size: .
cdr3_nt: TGTGCCAGCAGCGTAGGATTAGCGGAGGGAGACAATGAGCAGTTCTTC
cdr3_aa: CASSVGLAEGDNEQFF

d_call: .
j_call: TRBJ2-5
v_call: TRBV29-1
clone_size: .
cdr3_nt: TGCAGCGTCCGAAGGGAATCGAGAGAGACCCAGTACTTC
cdr3_aa: CSVRRESRETQYF

d_call: TRBD2
j_call: TRBJ2-3
v_call: TRBV7-3
clone_size: .
cdr3_nt: TGTGCCAGCAGCTCACAACGCGGGAGACGGGATACGCAGTATTTT
cdr3_aa: CASSSQRGRRDTQYF

d_call: TRBD1
j_call: TRBJ1-2
v_call: TRBV19
clone_size: .
cdr3_nt: TGTGCCAGTAGTGTGACCCGACAGGGGAGGCGCTTCTATGGCTACACCTTC
cdr3_aa: CASSVTRQGRRFYGYTF

d_call: TRBD1
j_call: TRBJ1-4
v_call: TRBV15
clone_size: .
cdr3_nt: TGTGCCACCAGCAGAACCCCCGGGACAGAGAATGAAAAACTGTTTTTT
cdr3_aa: CATSRTPGTENEKLFF

d_call: TRBD2
j_call: TRBJ2-3
v_call: TRBV18
clone_size: once
cdr3_nt: TGTGCCAGCTCACCACTGAGCGGGGCAATCACAGATACGCAGTATTTT
cdr3_aa: CASSPLSGAITDTQYF

d_call: TRBD2
j_call: TRBJ2-5
v_call: TRBV20-1
clone_size: .
cdr3_nt: TGCAGTGCTAGCCCCACAAGCGGGAGGCCGGGGGAGACCCAGTACTTC
cdr3_aa: CSASPTSGRPGETQYF

d_call: .
j_call: TRBJ2-1
v_call: TRBV27
clone_size: once
cdr3_nt: TGTGCCAGCAGTTTAGGGTTTGAGCAGTTCTTC
cdr3_aa: CASSLGFEQFF

d_call: .
j_call: TRBJ1-2
v_call: TRBV9
clone_size: few
cdr3_nt: TGTGCCAGCAGCGTAGGTTTAGATAACTATGGCTACACCTTC
cdr3_aa: CASSVGLDNYGYTF

d_call: TRBD2
j_call: TRBJ2-1
v_call: TRBV20-1
clone_size: .
cdr3_nt: TGCAGTGCTAGAGACCCGGGACTAGCGGGGAATGAGCAGTTCTTC
cdr3_aa: CSARDPGLAGNEQFF

d_call: .
j_call: TRBJ2-7
v_call: TRBV7-8
clone_size: .
cdr3_nt: TGTGCCAGCAGCCCTCTAACAGGAGTAGCTTACGAGCAGTACTTC
cdr3_aa: CASSPLTGVAYEQYF

d_call: .
j_call: TRBJ1-2
v_call: TRBV9
clone_size: .
cdr3_nt: TGTGCCAGCAGCGTAGTCGGAGGGGGTAATGGCTACACCTTC
cdr3_aa: CASSVVGGGNGYTF

d_call: .
j_call: TRBJ2-7
v_call: TRBV4-2
clone_size: .
cdr3_nt: TGTGCCAGCAGCCAAGGTGAGGGGGGCTACGAGCAGTACTTC
cdr3_aa: CASSQGEGGYEQYF

d_call: .
j_call: TRBJ1-2
v_call: TRBV9
clone_size: .
cdr3_nt: TGTGCCAGCAGCGGCGGACAGAAAAAAGGGTATGGCTACACCTTC
cdr3_aa: CASSGGQKKGYGYTF

d_call: .
j_call: TRBJ2-2
v_call: TRBV30
clone_size: .
cdr3_nt: TGTGCCTGGAGTCTAACCCCCCGCGGGTTCACCGGGGAGCTGTTTTTT
cdr3_aa: CAWSLTPRGFTGELFF

d_call: TRBD2
j_call: TRBJ2-1
v_call: TRBV4-3
clone_size: .
cdr3_nt: TGCGCCAGCAGCCGGGGGACTAGCGGCAATGAGCAGTTCTTC
cdr3_aa: CASSRGTSGNEQFF

d_call: .
j_call: TRBJ2-5
v_call: TRBV30
clone_size: .
cdr3_nt: TGTGCCTGGCGCGGGCGGGAGACCCAGTACTTC
cdr3_aa: CAWRGRETQYF

d_call: .
j_call: TRBJ2-5
v_call: TRBV25-1
clone_size: .
cdr3_nt: TGTGCCAGCAGAGACACCGACCAAGAGACCCAGTACTTC
cdr3_aa: CASRDTDQETQYF

d_call: .
j_call: TRBJ1-2
v_call: TRBV20-1
clone_size: .
cdr3_nt: TGCAGTGCTAGGGTCAGGGCGGGTGGCTACACCTTC
cdr3_aa: CSARVRAGGYTF

d_call: .
j_call: TRBJ2-5
v_call: TRBV2
clone_size: .
cdr3_nt: TGTGCCAGCAGTCACTATGTGGACCAAGAGACCCAGTACTTC
cdr3_aa: CASSHYVDQETQYF

d_call: .
j_call: TRBJ2-3
v_call: TRBV9
clone_size: .
cdr3_nt: TGTGCCAGCAGCCCGGGACACCCGATCACAGATACGCAGTATTTT
cdr3_aa: CASSPGHPITDTQYF

d_call: .
j_call: TRBJ2-2
v_call: TRBV7-9
clone_size: .
cdr3_nt: TGTGCCAGCACCCCGTACACCGGGGAGCTGTTTTTT
cdr3_aa: CASTPYTGELFF

d_call: .
j_call: TRBJ2-4
v_call: TRBV3-1
clone_size: .
cdr3_nt: TGTGCCAGCAGCCCCGGGACGAAAAACATTCAGTACTTC
cdr3_aa: CASSPGTKNIQYF

d_call: TRBD1
j_call: TRBJ2-5
v_call: TRBV20-1
clone_size: once
cdr3_nt: TGCAGTGCGGACAGGGGAGAAGAGACCCAGTACTTC
cdr3_aa: CSADRGEETQYF

d_call: .
j_call: TRBJ2-7
v_call: TRBV7-9
clone_size: .
cdr3_nt: TGTGCCAGCAGCTTAGCGGCCGGGACGGGCACATACGAGCAGTACTTC
cdr3_aa: CASSLAAGTGTYEQYF

d_call: .
j_call: TRBJ2-3
v_call: TRBV15
clone_size: .
cdr3_nt: TGTGCCACCAGCAGACAGTTCACAGATACGCAGTATTTT
cdr3_aa: CATSRQFTDTQYF

d_call: .
j_call: TRBJ2-7
v_call: TRBV4-2
clone_size: .
cdr3_nt: TGTGCCAGCAGCCAAGCCGAAGGTGCCGGGAGAATCGACGAGCAGTACTTC
cdr3_aa: CASSQAEGAGRIDEQYF

d_call: .
j_call: TRBJ2-3
v_call: TRBV7-2
clone_size: .
cdr3_nt: TGTGCCAGCAGCTTTCGGGAGAAGCCCACAGATACGCAGTATTTT
cdr3_aa: CASSFREKPTDTQYF

d_call: TRBD2
j_call: TRBJ2-3
v_call: TRBV29-1
clone_size: .
cdr3_nt: TGCAGCGTCGTGGGACTAGCGGGAGGTGGTAGCACAGATACGCAGTATTTT
cdr3_aa: CSVVGLAGGGSTDTQYF

d_call: .
j_call: TRBJ2-1
v_call: TRBV12-3/TRBV12-4
clone_size: .
cdr3_nt: TGTGCCAGCAGTTTAAGGTGGGCGGCCAATGAGCAGTTCTTC
cdr3_aa: CASSLRWAANEQFF

d_call: .
j_call: TRBJ1-1
v_call: TRBV6-6
clone_size: .
cdr3_nt: TGTGCCAGCAGTTACTCCCCAGGTGACACTGAAGCTTTCTTT
cdr3_aa: CASSYSPGDTEAFF

d_call: .
j_call: TRBJ1-1
v_call: TRBV20-1
clone_size: .
cdr3_nt: TGCAGTGCTAACCCGACGGTGAACACTGAAGCTTTCTTT
cdr3_aa: CSANPTVNTEAFF

d_call: .
j_call: TRBJ2-1
v_call: TRBV20-1
clone_size: .
cdr3_nt: TGCAGTGCTAGCCGGGCCACGGATGAGCAGTTCTTC
cdr3_aa: CSASRATDEQFF

d_call: TRBD2
j_call: TRBJ2-7
v_call: TRBV7-9
clone_size: .
cdr3_nt: TGTGCCAGCAGCTTGACTAGCGGGATCAGCGAGCAGTACTTC
cdr3_aa: CASSLTSGISEQYF

d_call: .
j_call: TRBJ1-4
v_call: TRBV29-1
clone_size: .
cdr3_nt: TGCAGCGCCGCGGGGGGGGAAGCAACTAATGAAAAACTGTTTTTT
cdr3_aa: CSAAGGEATNEKLFF

d_call: TRBD1
j_call: TRBJ1-2
v_call: TRBV20-1
clone_size: .
cdr3_nt: TGCAGTGCTTACAGGGGGCGCGTCTATGGCTACACCTTC
cdr3_aa: CSAYRGRVYGYTF